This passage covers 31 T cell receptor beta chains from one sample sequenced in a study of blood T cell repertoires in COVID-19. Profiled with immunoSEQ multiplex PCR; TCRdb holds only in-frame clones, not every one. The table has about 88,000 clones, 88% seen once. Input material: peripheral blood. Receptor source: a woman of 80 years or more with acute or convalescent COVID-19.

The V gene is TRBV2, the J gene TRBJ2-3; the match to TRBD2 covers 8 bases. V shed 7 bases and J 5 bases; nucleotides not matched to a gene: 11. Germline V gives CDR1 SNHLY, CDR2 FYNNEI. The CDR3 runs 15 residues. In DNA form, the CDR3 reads TGTGCCAGCACTGGCCGGGGGGGAAATTTAGATACGCAGTATTTT. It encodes CASTGRGGNLDTQYF.

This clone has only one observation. The CDR3 DNA reads TGTGCCAGCGCCCCTCGATCCGGCTATGGCTACACCTTC. Protein product: CASAPRSGYGYTF. V usage is TRBV27 and J usage is TRBJ1-2, with unresolved D. V shed 8 bases and J shed 4 bases, with 14 bases lying between them. Per the germline V gene, CDR1 is MNHEY and CDR2 is SMNVEV (reference sequence). The CDR3 length is 13 residues.

The CDR3, as DNA: TGTGCCAGCAGCCCCAGGGGACGGTACACTGAAGCTTTCTTT. This sequence encodes CASSPRGRYTEAFF. The gene calls are TRBV7-2 and TRBJ1-1, with D tentatively TRBD1 (6 bases). The germline V and J ends were trimmed by 5 bases and 3 bases, with 13 bases remaining between them. The CDR3 length is 14 residues. The germline gives CDR1 SGHTA, CDR2 FQGNSA. Based on the CDR3 plus reference TRBV7-2 and TRBJ1-1, the full variable domain is GAGVSQSPSNKVTEKGKDVELRCDPISGHTALYWYRQSLGQGLEFLIYFQGNSAPDKSGLPSDRFSAERTGGSVSTLTIQRTQQEDSAVYLCASSPRGRYTEAFFGQGTRLTVV.

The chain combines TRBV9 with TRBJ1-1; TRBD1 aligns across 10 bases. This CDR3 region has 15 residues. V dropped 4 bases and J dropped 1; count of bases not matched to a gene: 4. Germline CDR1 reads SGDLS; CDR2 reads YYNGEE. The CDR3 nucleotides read TGTGCCAGCAGCACGGGACAGGGGAGGAACACTGAAGCTTTCTTT. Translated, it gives CASSTGQGRNTEAFF.

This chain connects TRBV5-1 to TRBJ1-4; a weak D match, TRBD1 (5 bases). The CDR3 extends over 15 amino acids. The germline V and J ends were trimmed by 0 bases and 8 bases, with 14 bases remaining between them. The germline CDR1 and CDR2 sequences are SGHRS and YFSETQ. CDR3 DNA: TGCGCCAGCAGCTTGGCCGGGCAGGGTGTGGAAAAACTGTTTTTT. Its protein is CASSLAGQGVEKLFF.

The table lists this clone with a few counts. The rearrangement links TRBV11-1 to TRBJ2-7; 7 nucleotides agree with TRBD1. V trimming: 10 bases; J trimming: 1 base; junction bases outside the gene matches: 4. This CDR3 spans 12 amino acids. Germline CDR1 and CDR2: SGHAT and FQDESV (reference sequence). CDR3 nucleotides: TGTGCCACCCGGGGACAGTCCTACGAGCAGTACTTC. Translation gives CATRGQSYEQYF.

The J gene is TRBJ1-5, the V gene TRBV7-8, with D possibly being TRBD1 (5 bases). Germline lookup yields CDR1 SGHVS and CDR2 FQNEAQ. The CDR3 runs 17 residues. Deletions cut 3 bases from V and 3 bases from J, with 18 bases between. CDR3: CASSFGVAGWNNQPQHF. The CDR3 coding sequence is TGTGCCAGCAGCTTTGGTGTGGCAGGGTGGAACAATCAGCCCCAGCATTTT.

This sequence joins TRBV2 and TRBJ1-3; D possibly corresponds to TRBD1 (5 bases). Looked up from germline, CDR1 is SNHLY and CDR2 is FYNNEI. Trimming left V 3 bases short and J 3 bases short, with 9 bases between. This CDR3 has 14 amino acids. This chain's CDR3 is CASSEQGGGNTIYF. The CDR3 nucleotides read TGTGCCAGCAGTGAGCAGGGCGGTGGAAACACCATATATTTT.

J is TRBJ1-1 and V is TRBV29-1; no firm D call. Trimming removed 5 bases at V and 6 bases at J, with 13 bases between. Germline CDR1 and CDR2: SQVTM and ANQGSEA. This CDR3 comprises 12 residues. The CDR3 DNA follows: TGCAGCGTTCAATTCGCCCTATCTGAAGCTTTCTTT. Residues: CSVQFALSEAFF.

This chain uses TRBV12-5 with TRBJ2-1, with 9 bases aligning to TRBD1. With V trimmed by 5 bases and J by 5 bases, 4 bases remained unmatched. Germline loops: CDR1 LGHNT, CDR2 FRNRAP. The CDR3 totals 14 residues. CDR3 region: CASGVGTGNNEQFF. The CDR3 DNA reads TGTGCTAGTGGTGTGGGGACAGGGAACAATGAGCAGTTCTTC.

CDR3 loop: CASSTWDTRSDTQYF. Written as DNA, the CDR3 is TGTGCCAGTAGTACATGGGACACCCGTTCAGATACGCAGTATTTT. The chain combines TRBV19 with TRBJ2-3; tentatively, D is TRBD1 (6 bases). V lost 4 bases to trimming and J lost 4 bases, with 15 bases between them. Germline V gene sequence: CDR1 LNHDA, CDR2 SQIVND (reference sequence). The CDR3 has 15 amino acids.

CDR3 in amino acids: CASRTGLRNTEAFF. As DNA, the CDR3 is TGTGCCAGTAGAACAGGGTTGAGGAACACTGAAGCTTTCTTT. V is TRBV19 and J is TRBJ1-1, with D possibly being TRBD1 (6 bases). The germline CDR1 and CDR2 sequences are LNHDA and SQIVND (reference sequence). The CDR3 loop spans 14 amino acids. The V and J ends lost 6 bases and 1 base respectively, with 12 bases between them.

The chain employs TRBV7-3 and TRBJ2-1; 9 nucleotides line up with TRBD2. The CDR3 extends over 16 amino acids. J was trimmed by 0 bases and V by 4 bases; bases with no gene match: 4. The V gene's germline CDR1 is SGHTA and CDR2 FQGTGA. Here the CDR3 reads CASSSFSGSSYNEQFF. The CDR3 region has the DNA TGTGCCAGCAGCTCCTTTAGCGGGAGCTCCTACAATGAGCAGTTCTTC.

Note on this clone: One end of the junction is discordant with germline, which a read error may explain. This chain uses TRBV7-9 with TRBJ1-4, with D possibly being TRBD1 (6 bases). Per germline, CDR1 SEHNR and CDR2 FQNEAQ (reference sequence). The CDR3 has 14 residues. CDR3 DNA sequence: TGTGCCAGCACCTTACAGGGAACTAATGAAAAACTGTTTTTT. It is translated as CASTLQGTNEKLFF.

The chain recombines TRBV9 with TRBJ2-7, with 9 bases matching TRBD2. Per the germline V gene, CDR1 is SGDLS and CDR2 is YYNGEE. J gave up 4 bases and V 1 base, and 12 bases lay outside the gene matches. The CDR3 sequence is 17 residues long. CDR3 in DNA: TGTGCCAGCAGCGTAAACGAGATAGCGGGGGTTCCTTACGAGCAGTACTTC. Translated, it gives CASSVNEIAGVPYEQYF.

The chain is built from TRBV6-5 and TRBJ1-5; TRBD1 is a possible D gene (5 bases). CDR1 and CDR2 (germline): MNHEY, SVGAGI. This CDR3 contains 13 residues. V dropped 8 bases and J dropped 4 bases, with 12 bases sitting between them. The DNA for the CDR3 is TGTGCCAGCCGGGGGGTTGGGAATCAGCCCCAGCATTTT. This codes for CASRGVGNQPQHF.

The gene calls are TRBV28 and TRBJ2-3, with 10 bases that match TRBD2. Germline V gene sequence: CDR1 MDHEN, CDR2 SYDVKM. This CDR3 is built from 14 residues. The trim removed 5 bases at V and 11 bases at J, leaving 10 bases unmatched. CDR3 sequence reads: CASSPQREGFRQYF. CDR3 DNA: TGTGCCAGCAGTCCCCAGCGGGAGGGCTTCCGGCAGTATTTT.

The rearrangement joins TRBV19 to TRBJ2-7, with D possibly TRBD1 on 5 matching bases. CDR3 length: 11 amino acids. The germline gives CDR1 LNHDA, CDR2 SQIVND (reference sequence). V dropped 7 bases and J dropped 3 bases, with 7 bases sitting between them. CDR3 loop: CASTDSYEQYF. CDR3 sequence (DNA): TGTGCCAGTACCGACAGCTACGAGCAGTACTTC.

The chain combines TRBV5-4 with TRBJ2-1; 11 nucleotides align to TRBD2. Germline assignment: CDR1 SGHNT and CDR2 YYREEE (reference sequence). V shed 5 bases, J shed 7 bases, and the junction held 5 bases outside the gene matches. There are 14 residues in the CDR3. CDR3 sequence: CASSLSGRVNEQFF. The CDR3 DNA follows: TGTGCCAGCAGTCTTAGCGGGAGGGTGAATGAGCAGTTCTTC.

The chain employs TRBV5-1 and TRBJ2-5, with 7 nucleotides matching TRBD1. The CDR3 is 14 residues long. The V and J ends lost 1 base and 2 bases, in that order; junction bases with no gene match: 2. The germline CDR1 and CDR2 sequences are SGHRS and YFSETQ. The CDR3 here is CASSLQGQQETQYF. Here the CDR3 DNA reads TGCGCCAGCAGCTTGCAGGGACAGCAAGAGACCCAGTACTTC.

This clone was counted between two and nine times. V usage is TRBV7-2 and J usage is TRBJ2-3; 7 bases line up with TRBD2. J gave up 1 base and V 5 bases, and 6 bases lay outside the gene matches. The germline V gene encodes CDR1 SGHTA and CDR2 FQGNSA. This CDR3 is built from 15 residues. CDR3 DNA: TGTGCCAGCAGCCCCCAGCGGGGACGCACAGATACGCAGTATTTT. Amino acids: CASSPQRGRTDTQYF.

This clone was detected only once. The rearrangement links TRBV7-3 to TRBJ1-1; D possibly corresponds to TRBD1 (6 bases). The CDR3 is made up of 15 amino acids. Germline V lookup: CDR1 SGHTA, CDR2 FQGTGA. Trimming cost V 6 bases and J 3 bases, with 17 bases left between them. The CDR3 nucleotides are TGTGCCAGCAGGCCACAGGGCCTAGAACACACTGAAGCTTTCTTT. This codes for CASRPQGLEHTEAFF.

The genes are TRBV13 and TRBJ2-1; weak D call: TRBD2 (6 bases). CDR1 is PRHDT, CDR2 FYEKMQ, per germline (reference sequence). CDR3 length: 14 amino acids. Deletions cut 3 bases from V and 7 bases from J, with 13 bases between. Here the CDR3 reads CASSFWQGGNEQFF. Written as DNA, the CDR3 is TGTGCCAGCAGCTTCTGGCAGGGAGGAAATGAGCAGTTCTTC.

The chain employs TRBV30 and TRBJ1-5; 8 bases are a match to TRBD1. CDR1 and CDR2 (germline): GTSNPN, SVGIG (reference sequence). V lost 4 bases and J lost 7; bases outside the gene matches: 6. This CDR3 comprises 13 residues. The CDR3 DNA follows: TGTGCCTGGAACACAGGGGGGGGACAGCCCCAGCATTTT. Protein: CAWNTGGGQPQHF.

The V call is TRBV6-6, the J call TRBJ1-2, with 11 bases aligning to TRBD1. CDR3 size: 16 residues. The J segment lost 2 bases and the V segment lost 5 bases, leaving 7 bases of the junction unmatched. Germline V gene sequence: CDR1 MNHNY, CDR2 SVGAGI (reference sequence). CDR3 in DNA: TGTGCCAGCAGTCGAGGACAGGGGGCGGCGAACTATGGCTACACCTTC. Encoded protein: CASSRGQGAANYGYTF.

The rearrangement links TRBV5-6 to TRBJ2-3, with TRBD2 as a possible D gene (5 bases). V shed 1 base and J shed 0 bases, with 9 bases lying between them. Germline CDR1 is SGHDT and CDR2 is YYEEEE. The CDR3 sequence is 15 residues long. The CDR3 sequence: CASSLLQRSTDTQYF. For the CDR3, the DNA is TGTGCCAGCAGCTTGTTGCAGCGGAGCACAGATACGCAGTATTTT.

The DNA of the CDR3 is TGTGCCAGCAGGTGGATAGGAGACACTGAAGCTTTCTTT. It is translated as CASRWIGDTEAFF. The V call is TRBV7-9, the J call TRBJ1-1, with D unclear. CDR1 is SEHNR, CDR2 FQNEAQ, per germline (reference sequence). The CDR3 sequence is 13 residues long. V was cut by 6 bases and J by 3 bases, with 11 bases left in between.

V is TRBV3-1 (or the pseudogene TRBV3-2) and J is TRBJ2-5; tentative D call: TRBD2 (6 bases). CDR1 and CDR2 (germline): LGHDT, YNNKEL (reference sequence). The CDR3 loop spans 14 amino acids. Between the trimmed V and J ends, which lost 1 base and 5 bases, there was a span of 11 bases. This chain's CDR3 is CASSQGRGRETQYF. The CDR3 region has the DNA TGTGCCAGCAGCCAAGGGAGGGGAAGGGAGACCCAGTACTTC.

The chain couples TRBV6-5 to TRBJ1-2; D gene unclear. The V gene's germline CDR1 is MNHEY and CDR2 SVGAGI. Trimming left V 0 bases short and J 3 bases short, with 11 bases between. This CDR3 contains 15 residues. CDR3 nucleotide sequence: TGTGCCAGCAGTTACTCGTTTTCCTCGGACTATGGCTACACCTTC. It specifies CASSYSFSSDYGYTF.

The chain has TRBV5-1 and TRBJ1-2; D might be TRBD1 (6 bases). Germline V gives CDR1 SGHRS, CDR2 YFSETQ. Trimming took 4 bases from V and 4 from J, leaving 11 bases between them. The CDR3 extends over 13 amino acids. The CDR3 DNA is TGCGCCAGCAGCCCCGGGACATTCTATGGCTACACCTTC. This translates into CASSPGTFYGYTF.

This CDR3 is CAWSSQFLGYTF. The CDR3, as DNA: TGTGCCTGGAGTTCACAATTTCTGGGCTACACCTTC. The V and J genes are TRBV30 and TRBJ1-2, with D hard to call. Germline CDR1 and CDR2: GTSNPN and SVGIG (reference sequence). The CDR3 length is 12 residues. V lost 2 bases to trimming and J lost 8 bases, with 12 bases between them.